Below are 5 T cell receptor beta chains sequenced from a single sample in a study of T cell clones after liver transplantation. This table comes from immunoSEQ multiplex PCR, and its TCRdb copy is limited to in-frame clones, with some not included. The table lists 95,000 to 110,000 clones, 82% of them singletons. This specimen was CD4+ T cells from blood, taken before liver transplant. All receptors derive from a human donor who received a liver transplant.

V gene TRBV20-1 combines with J gene TRBJ1-1; D gene uncertain. Germline CDR1 DFQATT, CDR2 SNEGSKA (reference sequence). V was trimmed by 6 bases and J by 6 bases, leaving 8 bases between them. CDR3 size: 10 residues. As DNA, the CDR3 is TGCAGTGCCCCCCGGTCTGAAGCTTTCTTT. Its translation: CSAPRSEAFF.

The chain joins TRBV18 to TRBJ2-2, with TRBD2 identical over 11 bases. J lost 4 bases, V lost 1 base, and 2 bases had no gene match. Germline V lookup: CDR1 KGHSH, CDR2 LQKENI. CDR3 size: 16 residues. For the CDR3, the DNA is TGTGCCAGCTCACCACGGGGGACTAGCGGCACCGGGGAGCTGTTTTTT. Protein: CASSPRGTSGTGELFF. Complete variable domain (other parts from reference TRBV18 and TRBJ2-2): NAGVMQNPRHLVRRRGQEARLRCSPMKGHSHVYWYRQLPEEGLKFMVYLQKENIIDESGMPKERFSAEFPKEGPSILRIQQVVRGDSAAYFCASSPRGTSGTGELFFGEGSRLTVL.

The J gene is TRBJ2-7, the V gene TRBV6-6; the match to TRBD2 covers 8 bases. The CDR3 has 13 amino acids. Losses at the gene ends were 2 bases for V and 6 bases for J; bases not matched to a gene: 3. In germline, CDR1 is MNHNY, CDR2 SVGAGI (reference sequence). As DNA, the CDR3 is TGTGCCAGCAGTTACGACGCGGGGGGCGAGCAGTACTTC. Amino acids: CASSYDAGGEQYF.

The genes are TRBV5-8 and TRBJ2-3; 7 bases align to TRBD2. Germline CDR1 reads SGHTS; CDR2 reads YDEGEE. The CDR3 totals 15 residues. V gave up 4 bases and J gave up 3 bases; unmatched junction bases: 8. The CDR3 nucleotides read TGTGCCAGCAGCCCCCCGGCGGGAGTAACAGATACGCAGTATTTT. The encoded protein is CASSPPAGVTDTQYF.

This clone was seen more than once but under ten times. V usage is TRBV6-5 and J usage is TRBJ1-2, with D perhaps matching TRBD1 (6 bases). Germline V gene data show CDR1 as MNHEY and CDR2 as SVGAGI. CDR3 length: 11 residues. V was shortened by 5 bases and J by 8 bases, with 9 bases between the two germline ends. Written as DNA, the CDR3 is TGTGCCAGCAGTGACAGGAGAGGCTACACCTTC. Residues: CASSDRRGYTF.